These 32 T cell receptor beta chains share one sample of origin, sequenced in a study of blood T cell repertoires in COVID-19. Sequenced by immunoSEQ multiplex PCR; TCRdb stores in-frame clones only, minus some. This sample carries more than 75,000 clones, 84% of them seen once, and the ten largest clones take about 11%. The sample was peripheral blood. Receptors were obtained from a human donor in a cohort sampled during active COVID-19.

In this sample, this clone turned up once. This chain joins TRBV2 and TRBJ2-5, with D possibly being TRBD1 (7 bases). V was clipped by 6 bases and J by 2 bases, with 13 bases between them. Per the germline V gene, CDR1 is SNHLY and CDR2 is FYNNEI. The length of the CDR3 is 14 residues. The CDR3 loop is CASRRDSTQETQYF. CDR3 nucleotides: TGTGCCAGCAGGCGGGACAGTACACAAGAGACCCAGTACTTC.

The chain combines TRBV7-2 with TRBJ2-7, with TRBD2 matching 12 bases. Germline V gene lookup returns CDR1 SGHTA and CDR2 FQGNSA. Losses at the gene ends were 1 base for V and 1 base for J; bases not matched to a gene: 2. There are 16 residues in the CDR3. CDR3 in amino acids: CASSLVGTSGSYEQYF. The CDR3 bases are TGTGCCAGCAGCTTAGTTGGGACTAGCGGGTCCTACGAGCAGTACTTC.

This clone was seen only once. The rearrangement uses TRBV28 and TRBJ2-2, with a possible D match to TRBD2 (6 bases). Germline V gives CDR1 MDHEN, CDR2 SYDVKM. V was clipped by 7 bases and J by 4 bases, with 16 bases between them. The CDR3 runs to 15 residues. The CDR3 region is CASTPGTFLTGELFF. The CDR3 coding sequence is TGTGCCAGCACCCCCGGGACTTTCCTCACCGGGGAGCTGTTTTTT.

The chain couples TRBV19 to TRBJ1-2, with 8 bases that match TRBD1. The CDR3 totals 12 residues. Germline V gives CDR1 LNHDA, CDR2 SQIVND (reference sequence). V shed 7 bases and J 8 bases; nucleotides not matched to a gene: 6. In DNA form, the CDR3 reads TGTGCCAGTAACAGGGGGACAGAAGGCTACACCTTC. Amino acids: CASNRGTEGYTF.

This chain joins TRBV28 and TRBJ1-6; 10 bases match TRBD1. Germline V gene sequence: CDR1 MDHEN, CDR2 SYDVKM. Losses at the gene ends were 5 bases for V and 8 bases for J; bases not matched to a gene: 3. The CDR3 loop spans 14 amino acids. CDR3 amino acids: CASSTGQGDSPLHF. The CDR3 bases are TGTGCCAGCAGTACCGGACAGGGGGATTCACCCCTCCACTTT.

The rearrangement uses TRBV7-8 and TRBJ1-5; a possible D gene is TRBD1 (5 bases). Trimming left V 2 bases short and J 2 bases short, with 10 bases between. The CDR3 runs to 15 residues. The V gene's germline CDR1 is SGHVS and CDR2 FQNEAQ. The CDR3 coding sequence is TGTGCCAGCAGCTTACATGGGGCTGGCAATCAGCCCCAGCATTTT. Its translation: CASSLHGAGNQPQHF.

A single count supports this clone. J is TRBJ2-2 and V is TRBV5-1, with TRBD1 identical over 9 bases. Germline loops: CDR1 SGHRS, CDR2 YFSETQ. Trimming took 6 bases from V and 5 from J; bases not matched to a gene: 2. There are 13 residues in the CDR3. Here the CDR3 reads CASTGQGTGELFF. The CDR3 DNA reads TGCGCCAGCACCGGACAGGGGACCGGGGAGCTGTTTTTT.

The CDR3 sequence is CASSEGLAGDEQFF. DNA of the CDR3: TGCGCCAGCAGTGAAGGGCTAGCGGGAGATGAGCAGTTCTTC. This chain joins TRBV10-1 and TRBJ2-1; 10 nucleotides match TRBD2. This CDR3 comprises 14 residues. The junction had 4 bases not matched to a gene; V was cut back by 3 bases and J by 8 bases. Germline CDR1 WNHNN, CDR2 SYGVQD (reference sequence).

This sequence joins TRBV30 and TRBJ1-2; D not certain. This CDR3 has 13 residues. Germline CDR1 GTSNPN, CDR2 SVGIG (reference sequence). With 2 bases removed from V and 10 bases from J, the gap between germline ends came to 17 bases. CDR3 sequence reads: CAWSFEGLGSYTF. In nucleotides, the CDR3 is TGTGCCTGGAGTTTTGAGGGTCTTGGTTCCTACACCTTC.

The J gene is TRBJ2-5, the V gene TRBV18, with D maybe TRBD2 (6 bases). Germline values: CDR1 KGHSH, CDR2 LQKENI. The CDR3 totals 15 residues. The V end lost 1 base, the J end lost 5 bases, and 14 bases lay between the germline ends. Here the CDR3 reads CASSPLSGTGETQYF. The DNA of the CDR3 is TGTGCCAGCTCACCACTCTCCGGGACTGGCGAGACCCAGTACTTC.

This clone appeared once. The chain carries TRBV6-1 and TRBJ2-5, with TRBD2 matching over 10 bases. The CDR3 sequence is 17 residues long. V lost 2 bases, J lost 2 bases, and 8 bases stayed unmatched. Per the germline V gene, CDR1 is MNHNS and CDR2 is SASEGT. The CDR3 loop reads CASSEISGGLRQETQYF. DNA for the CDR3: TGTGCCAGCAGTGAAATTAGCGGGGGGTTGCGTCAAGAGACCCAGTACTTC.

This clone has only one observation. V usage is TRBV11-2 and J usage is TRBJ2-5, with 10 bases fitting TRBD2. V shed 1 base, J shed 7 bases, and the junction held 9 bases outside the gene matches. CDR1 SGHAT and CDR2 FQNNGV come from the germline V gene. The CDR3 sequence is 16 residues long. This CDR3 is CASSLASGRGIGTQYF. CDR3 in DNA: TGTGCCAGCAGCTTAGCTAGCGGGAGAGGGATTGGGACCCAGTACTTC.

V usage is TRBV2 and J usage is TRBJ1-2; 9 nucleotides line up with TRBD1. Losses at the gene ends were 5 bases for V and 9 bases for J; bases not matched to a gene: 10. The CDR3 loop spans 14 amino acids. CDR1 is SNHLY, CDR2 FYNNEI, per germline. CDR3 in DNA: TGTGCCAGCAGTTATGGTGGACAGGGGTTAAGCTACACCTTC. Translating it yields CASSYGGQGLSYTF. Full variable domain (outside the CDR3, taken from reference TRBV2 and TRBJ1-2): EPEVTQTPSHQVTQMGQEVILRCVPISNHLYFYWYRQILGQKVEFLVSFYNNEISEKSEIFDDQFSVERPDGSNFTLKIRSTKLEDSAMYFCASSYGGQGLSYTFGSGTRLTVV.

The chain has TRBV5-1 and TRBJ1-1; TRBD1 matches 7 bases. The germline V gene encodes CDR1 SGHRS and CDR2 YFSETQ. The J segment lost 0 bases and the V segment lost 4 bases, leaving 6 bases of the junction unmatched. The CDR3 is 15 amino acids. The CDR3 loop reads CASSMDRTLNTEAFF. The DNA for the CDR3 is TGCGCCAGCAGCATGGACAGGACGCTGAACACTGAAGCTTTCTTT. Based on the CDR3 plus reference TRBV5-1 and TRBJ1-1, the full variable domain is KAGVTQTPRYLIKTRGQQVTLSCSPISGHRSVSWYQQTPGQGLQFLFEYFSETQRNKGNFPGRFSGRQFSNSRSEMNVSTLELGDSALYLCASSMDRTLNTEAFFGQGTRLTVV.

V usage is TRBV28 and J usage is TRBJ2-7, with 11 bases matching TRBD1. V trimming: 6 bases; J trimming: 3 bases; junction bases outside the gene matches: 10. The CDR3 is 16 residues long. The germline V gene encodes CDR1 MDHEN and CDR2 SYDVKM. CDR3 amino acids: CASSPVFGTGGYEQYF. The CDR3 DNA sequence: TGTGCCAGCAGCCCCGTGTTCGGGACAGGGGGCTACGAGCAGTACTTC.

This clone was observed a handful of times. The chain joins TRBV7-8 to TRBJ2-2; D is perhaps TRBD1 (5 bases). The CDR3 is 16 residues long. Per the germline V gene, CDR1 is SGHVS and CDR2 is FQNEAQ. V lost 5 bases, J lost 1 base, and 14 bases lay in between. CDR3 bases: TGTGCCAGCAGCCCTCGAGGCAGGGAGAACACCGGGGAGCTGTTTTTT. Its translation is CASSPRGRENTGELFF.

This clone was recorded a few times. This chain joins TRBV14 and TRBJ2-7; a weak D match, TRBD1 (6 bases). Germline V gene lookup returns CDR1 SGHDN and CDR2 FVKESK. The CDR3 is made up of 13 amino acids. V lost 4 bases, J lost 8 bases, and 15 bases lay in between. CDR3 region: CASSPRQATKQYF. The CDR3 nucleotides read TGTGCCAGCAGCCCCCGACAGGCTACGAAGCAGTACTTC.

CDR3 protein: CASRLAGDYSSNEQFF. The CDR3 bases are TGTGCAAGTCGCTTAGCGGGCGACTACTCTTCCAATGAGCAGTTCTTC. The chain links TRBV12-2 to TRBJ2-1; TRBD2 was called by the table and not checked on the DNA. TRBV12-2 is a documented pseudogene. This CDR3 comprises 16 residues.

This chain joins TRBV5-1 and TRBJ1-1, with D possibly being TRBD1 (5 bases). Trimming took 0 bases from V and 4 from J, leaving 10 bases between them. Germline V lookup: CDR1 SGHRS, CDR2 YFSETQ. This CDR3 region has 14 residues. Written as DNA, the CDR3 is TGCGCCAGCAGCTTGGCGGGGGGTAGCACTGAAGCTTTCTTT. This sequence encodes CASSLAGGSTEAFF. Supplemented by reference TRBV5-1 and TRBJ1-1, the full variable domain reads KAGVTQTPRYLIKTRGQQVTLSCSPISGHRSVSWYQQTPGQGLQFLFEYFSETQRNKGNFPGRFSGRQFSNSRSEMNVSTLELGDSALYLCASSLAGGSTEAFFGQGTRLTVV.

This clone showed up just a few times. The genes are TRBV7-2 and TRBJ1-2, with D maybe TRBD1 (5 bases). The CDR3 is made up of 15 amino acids. V lost 1 base, J lost 4 bases, and 13 bases lay in between. Germline loops: CDR1 SGHTA, CDR2 FQGNSA. CDR3: CASSLGAGWIYGYTF. In DNA, the CDR3 is TGTGCCAGCAGCTTAGGGGCAGGGTGGATCTATGGCTACACCTTC.

CDR3 residues: CASSVAPQVSYEQYF. DNA for the CDR3: TGTGCCAGCAGCGTAGCTCCGCAGGTTTCCTACGAGCAGTACTTC. The chain is built from TRBV9 and TRBJ2-7; no reliable D call. With 0 bases removed from V and 1 base from J, the gap between germline ends came to 11 bases. The germline V gene has CDR1 SGDLS and CDR2 YYNGEE. The CDR3 runs to 15 residues.

CDR3 amino acids: CASSTGRVGVSNQPQHF. The CDR3 bases are TGCGCCAGCAGCACAGGGCGGGTGGGAGTTAGCAATCAGCCCCAGCATTTT. The rearrangement uses TRBV4-1 and TRBJ1-5, with D possibly being TRBD1 (6 bases). Germline V gene sequence: CDR1 MGHRA, CDR2 YSYEKL. Trimming left V 5 bases short and J 0 bases short, with 17 bases between. The CDR3 spans 17 residues.

This clone has just a few counts. V usage is TRBV2 and J usage is TRBJ1-5, with TRBD1 identical over 7 bases. The V segment lost 4 bases and the J segment 2 bases; nucleotides outside the gene matches: 5. This CDR3 is built from 15 residues. Looked up from germline, CDR1 is SNHLY and CDR2 is FYNNEI. Written as DNA, the CDR3 is TGTGCCAGCAGTGGGGTAACAGGGGGCAATCAGCCCCAGCATTTT. It specifies CASSGVTGGNQPQHF.

The chain couples TRBV5-1 to TRBJ1-1; 8 bases are a match to TRBD1. This CDR3 spans 16 amino acids. Losses at the gene ends were 4 bases for V and 4 bases for J; bases not matched to a gene: 12. Germline V CDR1 and CDR2: SGHRS, YFSETQ. Here the CDR3 reads CASSRETTGEGTEAFF. The CDR3 DNA reads as TGCGCCAGCAGCCGGGAGACGACAGGGGAAGGCACTGAAGCTTTCTTT.

J is TRBJ2-1 and V is TRBV6-5, with 10 bases aligning to TRBD2. CDR3 length: 16 residues. With V trimmed by 1 base and J by 10 bases, 10 bases remained unmatched. Germline V gene sequence: CDR1 MNHEY, CDR2 SVGAGI. CDR3 sequence: CASSYLGTSDLGEQFF. The CDR3, as DNA: TGTGCCAGCAGTTACTTAGGGACTAGCGACCTGGGGGAGCAGTTCTTC.

This sequence joins TRBV11-2 and TRBJ2-1, with 9 bases identical to TRBD2. The length of the CDR3 is 15 residues. Germline assignment: CDR1 SGHAT and CDR2 FQNNGV. Trimming removed 1 base from V and 3 bases from J; junction bases left unmatched: 1. The CDR3 region has the DNA TGTGCCAGCAGCTTAGGAGCGGGAGGCTACAATGAGCAGTTCTTC. This translates into CASSLGAGGYNEQFF.

The genes are TRBV5-1 and TRBJ2-2, with D tentatively TRBD2 (6 bases). Between the trimmed V and J ends, which lost 4 bases and 2 bases, there was a span of 18 bases. Germline CDR1 reads SGHRS; CDR2 reads YFSETQ. The CDR3 consists of 17 residues. CDR3 in amino acids: CASSIIPGLTNTGELFF. The CDR3 DNA reads TGCGCCAGCAGCATTATTCCGGGACTTACTAACACCGGGGAGCTGTTTTTT.

The gene calls are TRBV5-1 and TRBJ2-2, with TRBD1 matching over 8 bases. CDR3 length: 13 amino acids. V was pared by 5 bases and J by 5 bases, with 2 bases of the junction left unmatched. Per germline, CDR1 SGHRS and CDR2 YFSETQ. The CDR3 bases are TGCGCCAGCAGGCAGGGGGCGACCGGGGAGCTGTTTTTT. It yields the protein CASRQGATGELFF.

The rearrangement joins TRBV18 to TRBJ2-1, with D tentatively TRBD2 (6 bases). Germline V gene lookup returns CDR1 KGHSH and CDR2 LQKENI. The CDR3 totals 12 residues. V lost 2 bases and J 8 bases, leaving 7 bases between the germline ends. The DNA for the CDR3 is TGTGCCAGCTCACCAACGGGGGATGAGCAGTTCTTC. Translating gives CASSPTGDEQFF.

The CDR3 is CASSSGTGATNEKLFF. The CDR3 nucleotides are TGTGCCAGCAGTTCAGGGACAGGGGCAACTAATGAAAAACTGTTTTTT. The V call is TRBV6-6, the J call TRBJ1-4; 10 positions agree with TRBD1. V shed 4 bases, J shed 0 bases, and the junction held 2 bases outside the gene matches. Germline CDR1 MNHNY, CDR2 SVGAGI (reference sequence). The CDR3 spans 16 residues.

The V call is TRBV5-4, the J call TRBJ1-2; D not certain. The germline gives CDR1 SGHNT, CDR2 YYREEE (reference sequence). The CDR3 extends over 13 amino acids. Deletions cut 2 bases from V and 6 bases from J, with 11 bases between. Here the CDR3 DNA reads TGTGCCAGCAGCTTTTTCGGGAGCCATGGCTACACCTTC. This sequence encodes CASSFFGSHGYTF.

This clone occurred a few times. The gene calls are TRBV9 and TRBJ2-7, with TRBD1 matching 9 bases. This CDR3 contains 14 residues. Germline V gene data show CDR1 as SGDLS and CDR2 as YYNGEE. The V segment lost 4 bases and the J segment 4 bases; nucleotides outside the gene matches: 6. CDR3 loop: CASSLSTGGYEQYF. The CDR3 region has the DNA TGTGCCAGCAGCTTATCGACAGGGGGGTACGAGCAGTACTTC.